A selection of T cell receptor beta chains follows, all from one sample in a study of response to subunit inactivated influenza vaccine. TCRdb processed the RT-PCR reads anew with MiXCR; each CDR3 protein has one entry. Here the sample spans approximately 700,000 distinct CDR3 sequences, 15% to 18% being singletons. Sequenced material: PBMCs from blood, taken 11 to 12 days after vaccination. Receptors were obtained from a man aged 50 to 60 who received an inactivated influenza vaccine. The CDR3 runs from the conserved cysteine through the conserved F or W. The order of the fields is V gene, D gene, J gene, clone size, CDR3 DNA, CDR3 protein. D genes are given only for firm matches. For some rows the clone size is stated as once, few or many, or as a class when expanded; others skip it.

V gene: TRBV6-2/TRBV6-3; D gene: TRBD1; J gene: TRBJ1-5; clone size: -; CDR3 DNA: TGTGCCAGCAGAACCAGGGGGATGAGCCTTAATCAGCCCCAGCATTTT; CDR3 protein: CASRTRGMSLNQPQHF
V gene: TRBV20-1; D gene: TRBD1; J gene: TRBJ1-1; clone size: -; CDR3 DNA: TGCTGTGCTAGAGATCGAGACAGGGGGTTATCTGAAGCTTTCTTT; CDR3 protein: CCARDRDRGLSEAFF
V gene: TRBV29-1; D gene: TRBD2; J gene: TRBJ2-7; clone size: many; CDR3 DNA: TGCAGCGTTATAAAGAGCACTAGCGGCTACGAGCAGTACTTC; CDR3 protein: CSVIKSTSGYEQYF
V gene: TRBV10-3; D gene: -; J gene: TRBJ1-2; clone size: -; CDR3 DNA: TGTGCCATCACAACCGAGGGCTATGGCTACACCTTC; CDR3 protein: CAITTEGYGYTF
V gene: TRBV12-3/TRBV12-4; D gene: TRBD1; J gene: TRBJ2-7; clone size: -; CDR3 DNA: TGTGCCAGCAGTCCACAGGGGAGCCGGGGCGAGCAGTACTTC; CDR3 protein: CASSPQGSRGEQYF
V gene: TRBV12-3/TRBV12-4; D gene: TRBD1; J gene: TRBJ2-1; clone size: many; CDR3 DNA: TGTGCCAGCAGTCCAACAGGGGGGTCCTACAATGAGCAGTTCTTC; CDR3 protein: CASSPTGGSYNEQFF
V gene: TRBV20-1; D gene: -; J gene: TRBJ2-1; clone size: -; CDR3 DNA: TGCAGTGCTAGAGATCCTCACAGGGAGCTGAATGAGCAGTTCTTC; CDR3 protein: CSARDPHRELNEQFF
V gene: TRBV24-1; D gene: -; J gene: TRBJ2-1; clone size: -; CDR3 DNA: TGTGCCACCAAAGGGGTCGGATCCAATGAGCAGTTCTTC; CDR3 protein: CATKGVGSNEQFF
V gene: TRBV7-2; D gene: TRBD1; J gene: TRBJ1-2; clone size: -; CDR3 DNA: TGTGCCAGCAGCGCCGATCGGACAGGGGGCTACACCTTC; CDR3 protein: CASSADRTGGYTF
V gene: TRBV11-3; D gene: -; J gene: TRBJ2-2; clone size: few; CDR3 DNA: TGTGCCAGCAGCGCTGACACGAACACCGGGGAGCTGTTTTTT; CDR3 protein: CASSADTNTGELFF
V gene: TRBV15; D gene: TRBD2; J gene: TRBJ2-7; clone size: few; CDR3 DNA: TGTGCCACCAGCACCCGGACTAGCGGAGCCTACGAGCAGTACTTC; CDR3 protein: CATSTRTSGAYEQYF